This T cell receptor beta chain was observed in a study of blood T cell repertoires in COVID-19. Turning to the study itself: There were acute and convalescent COVID-19 samples, and they came from the United States, Italy and Spain. PBMCs, B-cell-depleted T cells, or T cells provided the cDNA or gDNA that made up the material.

Sequencing used immunoSEQ multiplex PCR; TCRdb keeps in-frame clones, though not all of them. This repertoire shows around 130,000 clones, approximately 85% found once; its top ten account for around 4.5%. This CDR3 contains 13 residues. Trimming removed 3 bases from V and 6 bases from J, with 11 bases in between. The genes are TRBV12-3 or TRBV12-4 and TRBJ1-2; D might be TRBD1 (5 bases). The receptor was derived from a human donor in a cohort sampled during active COVID-19. The sample comprised peripheral blood. Here the CDR3 DNA reads TGTGCCAGCAGTTTGGCGGGGACCCATGGCTACACCTTC. It encodes CASSLAGTHGYTF.